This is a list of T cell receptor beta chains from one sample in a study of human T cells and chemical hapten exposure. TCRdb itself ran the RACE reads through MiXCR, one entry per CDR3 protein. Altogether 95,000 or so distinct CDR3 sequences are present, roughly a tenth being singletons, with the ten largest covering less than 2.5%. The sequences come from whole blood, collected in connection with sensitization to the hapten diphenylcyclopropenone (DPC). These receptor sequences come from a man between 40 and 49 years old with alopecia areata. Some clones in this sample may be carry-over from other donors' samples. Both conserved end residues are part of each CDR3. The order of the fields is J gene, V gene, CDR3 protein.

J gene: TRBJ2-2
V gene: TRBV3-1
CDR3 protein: CASSQGPGELFF

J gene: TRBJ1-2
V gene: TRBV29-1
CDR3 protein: CSLAIGGREGYTF

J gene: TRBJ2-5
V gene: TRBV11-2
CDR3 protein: CASSFGGGDGETQYF

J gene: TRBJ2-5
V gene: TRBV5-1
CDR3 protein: CASSVVGGSPQETQYF

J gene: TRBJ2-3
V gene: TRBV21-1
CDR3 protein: CASSGRDRGTDTQYF

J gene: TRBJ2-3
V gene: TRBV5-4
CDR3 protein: CASSFFLAGATDTQYF

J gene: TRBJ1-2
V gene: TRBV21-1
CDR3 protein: CASKWTDRNYGYTF

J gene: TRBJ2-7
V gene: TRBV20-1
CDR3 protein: CSASGNGLAGVPDEQYF

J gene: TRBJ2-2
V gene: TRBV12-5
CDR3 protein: CASGLAGDKAGELFF

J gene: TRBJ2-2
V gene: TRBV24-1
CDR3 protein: CATSDYMNTGELFF

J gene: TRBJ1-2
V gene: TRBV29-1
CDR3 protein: CSADSNYGYTF

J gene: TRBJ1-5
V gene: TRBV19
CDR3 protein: CASSIRLPYQPQHF

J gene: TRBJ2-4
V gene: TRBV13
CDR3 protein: CASSSSHQGSLAKNIQYF

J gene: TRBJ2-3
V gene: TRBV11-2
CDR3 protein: CASRGLGSTDTQYF

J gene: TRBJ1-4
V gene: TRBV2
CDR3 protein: CASREQGAGEKLFF

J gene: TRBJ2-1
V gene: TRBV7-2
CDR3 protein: CASSLVASGTPYNEQFF

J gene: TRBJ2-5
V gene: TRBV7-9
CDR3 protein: CASSFWTEETQYF

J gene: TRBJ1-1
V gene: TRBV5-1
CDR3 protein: CASSSAPPNTEAFF

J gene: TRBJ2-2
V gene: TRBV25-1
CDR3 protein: CASSDMGYTGELFF

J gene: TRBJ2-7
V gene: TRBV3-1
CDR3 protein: CASSQAGRGYSYEQYF

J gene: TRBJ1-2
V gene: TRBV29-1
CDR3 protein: CSVPHGANYGYTF

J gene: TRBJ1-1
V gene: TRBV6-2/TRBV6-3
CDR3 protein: CASRYYVAGGAGTEAFF

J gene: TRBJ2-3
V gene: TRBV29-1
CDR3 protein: CSVLTFSGPSTDTQYF

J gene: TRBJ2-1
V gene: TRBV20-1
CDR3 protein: CSARGTSGARPRGEQFF

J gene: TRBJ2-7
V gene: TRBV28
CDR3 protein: CASSFMTGGYLSYEQYF

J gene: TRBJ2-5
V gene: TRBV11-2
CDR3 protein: CASSLESWSGTQYF

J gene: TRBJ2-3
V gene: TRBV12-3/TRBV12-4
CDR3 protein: CASTFQTGITDTQYF

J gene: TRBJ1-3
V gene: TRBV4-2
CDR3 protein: CASSQETGPSGNTIYF

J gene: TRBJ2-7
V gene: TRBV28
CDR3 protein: CASTPMEDGQFYEQYF

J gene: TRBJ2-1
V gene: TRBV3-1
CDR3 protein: CASSQVLGNNEQFF

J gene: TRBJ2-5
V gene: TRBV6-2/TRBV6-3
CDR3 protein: CASSSGQGVQEAQYF

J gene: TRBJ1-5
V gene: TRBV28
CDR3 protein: CASSISWEGNQPQHF

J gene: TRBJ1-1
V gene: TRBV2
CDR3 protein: CASSPDVARNTEAFF

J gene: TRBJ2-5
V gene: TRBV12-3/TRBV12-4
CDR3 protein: CASSLWGQETQYF

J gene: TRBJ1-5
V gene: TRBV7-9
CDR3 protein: CASSFGPPSNQPQNF

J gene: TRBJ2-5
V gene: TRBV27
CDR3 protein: CASSLFVEETQYF

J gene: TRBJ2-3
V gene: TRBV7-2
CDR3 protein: CASSLETGPNTDTQYF

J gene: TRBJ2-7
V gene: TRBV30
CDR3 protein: CAWSGDMSEQYF

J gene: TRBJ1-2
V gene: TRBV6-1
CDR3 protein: CASSSRQYYGYTF

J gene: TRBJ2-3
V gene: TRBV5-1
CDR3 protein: CASSPASTDTQYF

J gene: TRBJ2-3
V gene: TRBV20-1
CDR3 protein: CSAPRGLAGGYTDTQYF